The clone carrying this T cell receptor (beta chain) has ten or more counts. The data are from a study of Graves' ophthalmopathy and Graves' hyperthyroidism. Background on the study: Peripheral blood was collected at initial diagnosis, before any treatment.

Active ophthalmopathy (CAS at least 3, NOSPECS at least 4), lasting under 3 months. PBMCs were density-gradient isolated from around 11 ml fresh blood. The sequenced template was RNA, covering the TCR beta CDR3 region. A first-round RT-PCR used HTBI primers, followed by a second-round multiplex PCR. MiXCR, run by TCRdb on the multiplex PCR reads, gives a single entry per CDR3 protein. The sample lists almost 750,000 distinct CDR3 sequences; roughly 41% were seen once. The CDR3 is made up of 16 amino acids. Germline values: CDR1 SGHTS, CDR2 YDEGEE. Trimming took 7 bases from V and 2 from J, leaving 16 bases between them.

The source material was peripheral blood. The clonotype was recovered from an adult man with Graves' ophthalmopathy. This chain uses TRBV5-8 with TRBJ2-6; D may be TRBD1 (6 bases). For the CDR3, the DNA is TGTGCCAGCGGGGACCCCTCAGGGGCTGGGGCCAACGTCCTGACTTTC. It translates to CASGDPSGAGANVLTF.